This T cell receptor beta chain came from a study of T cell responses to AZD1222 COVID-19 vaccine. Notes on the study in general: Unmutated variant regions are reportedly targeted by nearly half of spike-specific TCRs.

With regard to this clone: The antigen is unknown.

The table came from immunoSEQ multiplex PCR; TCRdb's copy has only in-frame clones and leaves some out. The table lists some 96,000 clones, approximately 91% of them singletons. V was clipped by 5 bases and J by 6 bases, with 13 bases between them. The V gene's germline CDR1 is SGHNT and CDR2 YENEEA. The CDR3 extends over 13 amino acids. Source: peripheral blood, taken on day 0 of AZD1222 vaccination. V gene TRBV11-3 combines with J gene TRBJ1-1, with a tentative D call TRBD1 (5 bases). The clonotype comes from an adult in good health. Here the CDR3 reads CASSRDSYAEAFF. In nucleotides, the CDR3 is TGTGCCAGCAGCCGCGACAGCTACGCTGAAGCTTTCTTT.